This paragraph covers one TCR beta chain sequence. These data come from a study of control samples from healthy donors and cancer patients. Libraries were prepared by immunoSEQ multiplex PCR; TCRdb keeps only in-frame clonotypes and omits some of them. This table holds roughly 94,000 clones, approximately 84% found once. V shed 1 base and J shed 6 bases, with 13 bases lying between them. The CDR3 spans 15 residues. The germline V gene encodes CDR1 SGHVS and CDR2 FNYEAQ. V gene TRBV7-6 combines with J gene TRBJ1-5; TRBD1 might be the D (5 bases). The sample comprised PBMCs. The receptor was isolated from a man in his 70s with lung cancer. The CDR3 region has the DNA TGTGCCAGCAGCTTAGGGGCTGTGGGGGTTCAGCCCCAGCATTTT. Translated, it gives CASSLGAVGVQPQHF.